The clone carrying this TCR beta chain was seen at least ten times. Unique molecular identifiers were incorporated during preparation of the TCRbeta library. TCRdb reprocessed the PCR reads via MiXCR and lists one record per CDR3 protein. The table records over 150,000 distinct CDR3 sequences, more than 14% of them present only once. This sample is part of a study of T-cell reconstitution after alpha-beta-depleted transplantation in children. Germline CDR1 is SGHTS and CDR2 is YDEGEE. CDR3 length: 16 residues. V shed 0 bases, J shed 3 bases, and the junction held 6 bases outside the gene matches. The sequence was collected from a human donor who donated a stem cell graft to a child with acute lymphoblastic leukemia. This specimen consisted of PBMCs from the stem cell graft donor, obtained from the stem cell graft. The chain recombines TRBV5-8 with TRBJ2-1, with 7 bases fitting TRBD1. The CDR3 bases are TGTGCCAGCAGCTTGGTGGCAGGGGGACGCTACAATGAGCAGTTCTTC. It specifies CASSLVAGGRYNEQFF.